The 32 T cell receptor beta chains listed next were all sequenced from one sample in a study of chemoradiotherapy in HPV16-positive cancers. Produced via immunoSEQ multiplex PCR; TCRdb's table is partial and in-frame only. The repertoire holds just under 7,000 clones, with about 79% as singletons. The biological material was taken from a patient who underwent chemoradiotherapy. These receptors all stem from a human donor with HPV-associated anogenital cancer.

The chain combines TRBV28 with TRBJ2-1; TRBD1 aligns across 10 bases. The J segment lost 5 bases and the V segment lost 6 bases, leaving 1 base of the junction unmatched. The CDR3 sequence is 13 residues long. Germline assignment: CDR1 MDHEN and CDR2 SYDVKM. CDR3 sequence: CASRGTGDNEQFF. The CDR3 region has the DNA TGTGCCAGCAGAGGGACAGGGGACAATGAGCAGTTCTTC.

The chain joins TRBV5-1 to TRBJ1-1; 10 bases are shared with TRBD1. CDR3 size: 14 residues. Germline V gives CDR1 SGHRS, CDR2 YFSETQ. V shed 5 bases and J 2 bases; nucleotides not matched to a gene: 3. The CDR3 DNA reads as TGCGCCAGCAGGACAGGGGGCCAAAACACTGAAGCTTTCTTT. This codes for CASRTGGQNTEAFF.

This clone was seen only a few times. The germline gene is not matched at one end of the junction; a read error may be the cause. The chain carries TRBV7-7 and TRBJ2-7; D not certain. CDR1 and CDR2 (germline): SSHAT, FNYEAQ (reference sequence). This CDR3 contains 11 residues. CDR3 sequence reads: CASSSYYEQYF. In nucleotides, the CDR3 is TGTGCTAGCAGCTCCTATTACGAGCAGTACTTC.

The chain joins TRBV6-1 to TRBJ2-7; D is ambiguous. The germline CDR1 and CDR2 sequences are MNHNS and SASEGT. The V gene lost 6 bases and the J gene lost 4 bases, with 7 bases spanning the gap. The CDR3 sequence is 11 residues long. The CDR3 region has the DNA TGTGCCAGCAGGGACCGTTACGAGCAGTACTTC. Translation: CASRDRYEQYF.

The chain employs TRBV7-2 and TRBJ1-5; D remains ambiguous. The CDR3 spans 16 residues. V was shortened by 1 base and J by 3 bases, with 13 bases between the two germline ends. Germline V gene data show CDR1 as SGHTA and CDR2 as FQGNSA. The CDR3 protein is CASSLEGAGYNQPQHF. The DNA for the CDR3 is TGTGCCAGCAGCTTAGAAGGCGCAGGTTACAATCAGCCCCAGCATTTT.

As regards this clone: The sample has other DNA sequences that encode this CDR3 too. CDR3 sequence: CASSPGQGPGNTIYF. The DNA of the CDR3 is TGTGCCAGCAGTCCGGGACAGGGTCCTGGAAACACCATATATTTT. The V and J genes are TRBV11-3 and TRBJ1-3; 9 bases line up with TRBD1. The CDR3 spans 15 residues. J was trimmed by 2 bases and V by 6 bases; bases with no gene match: 5. Germline CDR1 is SGHNT and CDR2 is YENEEA.

This clone was recorded a few times. The V gene is TRBV2, the J gene TRBJ2-7; D is unclear. Germline V gene data show CDR1 as SNHLY and CDR2 as FYNNEI. The CDR3 runs 12 residues. V dropped 5 bases and J dropped 4 bases, with 9 bases sitting between them. The CDR3 bases are TGTGCCAGCAGTCCGTCAGCTTACGAGCAGTACTTC. Protein product: CASSPSAYEQYF.

This chain connects TRBV30 to TRBJ1-1, with D perhaps matching TRBD1 (6 bases). Trimming took 4 bases from V and 1 from J, leaving 13 bases between them. The CDR3 covers 14 residues. Germline CDR1 GTSNPN, CDR2 SVGIG (reference sequence). CDR3 residues: CAWNTGMGNTEAFF. The CDR3 nucleotides read TGTGCCTGGAATACAGGGATGGGGAACACTGAAGCTTTCTTT.

The V call is TRBV18, the J call TRBJ1-2; maybe TRBD1 (5 bases). Trimming removed 3 bases from V and 2 bases from J, with 7 bases in between. The CDR3 length is 13 residues. Germline V lookup: CDR1 KGHSH, CDR2 LQKENI. The chain's CDR3 is CASSPDSNYGYTF. The CDR3 coding sequence is TGTGCCAGCTCACCCGACAGCAACTATGGCTACACCTTC.

There are a few counts of this clone. The gene calls are TRBV4-1 and TRBJ1-6; D may be TRBD1 (5 bases). CDR1 and CDR2 from the germline V gene are MGHRA and YSYEKL. This CDR3 spans 15 amino acids. The V end was cut by 1 base, the J end by 10 bases, with 14 bases between. CDR3 residues: CASSQVVARGSPLHF. The CDR3, as DNA: TGCGCCAGCAGCCAAGTCGTTGCGCGGGGGTCACCCCTCCACTTT.

J is TRBJ2-1 and V is TRBV7-9, with D possibly being TRBD2 (5 bases). Germline values: CDR1 SEHNR, CDR2 FQNEAQ (reference sequence). The CDR3 loop spans 13 amino acids. V lost 5 bases to trimming and J lost 8 bases, with 13 bases between them. Written as DNA, the CDR3 is TGTGCCAGCAGCCCACAGCACGGGGATGAGCAGTTCTTC. Translation: CASSPQHGDEQFF.

This chain connects TRBV5-1 to TRBJ1-1; 8 bases are a match to TRBD1. Germline lookup yields CDR1 SGHRS and CDR2 YFSETQ. With 0 bases clipped from V and 1 base from J, the junction kept 8 bases outside the gene matches. This CDR3 contains 17 residues. CDR3 nucleotide sequence: TGCGCCAGCAGCTTGGCTTACAGGGGGAGGACGAACACTGAAGCTTTCTTT. This sequence encodes CASSLAYRGRTNTEAFF.

This chain joins TRBV30 and TRBJ1-5; D may be TRBD1 (5 bases). Germline CDR1 is GTSNPN and CDR2 is SVGIG (reference sequence). The CDR3 is 13 residues long. Trimming pared 3 bases from V and 6 bases from J, leaving 12 bases between. Here the CDR3 DNA reads TGTGCCTGGAGCGGGGGACCGGGTCAGCCCCAGCATTTT. Residues: CAWSGGPGQPQHF.

The chain joins TRBV5-8 to TRBJ2-7; no firm D call. V dropped 1 base and J dropped 0 bases, with 5 bases sitting between them. The germline V gene has CDR1 SGHTS and CDR2 YDEGEE. The CDR3 has 13 amino acids. The CDR3 DNA sequence: TGTGCCAGCAGCTTGCTCAGCTCCTACGAGCAGTACTTC. Its translation: CASSLLSSYEQYF.

This clone was counted once. The rearrangement links TRBV27 to TRBJ1-1; tentatively, D is TRBD1 (5 bases). The CDR3 covers 12 residues. V gave up 6 bases and J gave up 7 bases, with 12 bases separating them. Per germline, CDR1 MNHEY and CDR2 SMNVEV (reference sequence). The chain's CDR3 is CASRGPEVEAFF. The CDR3 DNA is TGTGCCAGCAGGGGGCCCGAAGTTGAAGCTTTCTTT.

CDR3 sequence reads: CASSTSGTGVSPLHF. The CDR3 DNA is TGTGCCAGCAGTACCTCCGGGACAGGGGTTTCACCCCTCCACTTT. This rearrangement joins TRBV6-5 to TRBJ1-6; 10 bases are a match to TRBD1. Losses at the gene ends were 5 bases for V and 9 bases for J; bases not matched to a gene: 7. CDR3 length: 15 amino acids. The germline V gene has CDR1 MNHEY and CDR2 SVGAGI.

This clone was seen only a few times. This chain joins TRBV2 and TRBJ1-5; D is perhaps TRBD1 (6 bases). Germline CDR1 is SNHLY and CDR2 is FYNNEI. The CDR3 loop spans 15 amino acids. Trimming pared 6 bases from V and 0 bases from J, leaving 12 bases between. The CDR3: CASSTGTLSNQPQHF. The CDR3 nucleotides read TGTGCCAGCAGCACCGGGACACTTAGCAATCAGCCCCAGCATTTT.

This clone was seen a handful of times. This sequence joins TRBV5-1 and TRBJ1-1; D possibly corresponds to TRBD1 (6 bases). CDR1 is SGHRS, CDR2 YFSETQ, per germline. This CDR3 is 14 amino acids long. V lost 4 bases and J lost 6, with 16 bases in between. The CDR3 is CASSLQGVGPEAFF. CDR3 sequence (DNA): TGCGCCAGCAGCCTACAGGGTGTCGGGCCTGAAGCTTTCTTT.

The chain is built from TRBV12-5 and TRBJ2-5; TRBD1 aligns across 7 bases. V lost 6 bases, J lost 5 bases, and 9 bases stayed unmatched. The CDR3 runs 14 residues. CDR1 and CDR2 from the germline V gene are LGHNT and FRNRAP. The CDR3 region is CASGSGQVGETQYF. CDR3 nucleotide sequence: TGTGCTAGTGGCTCCGGACAGGTTGGCGAGACCCAGTACTTC.

This chain joins TRBV6-6 and TRBJ1-2, with D possibly TRBD1 on 6 matching bases. This CDR3 spans 14 amino acids. CDR1 and CDR2 from the germline V gene are MNHNY and SVGAGI (reference sequence). The V gene lost 2 bases and the J gene lost 6 bases, with 13 bases spanning the gap. In DNA, the CDR3 is TGTGCCAGCAGTTACGTCGGGGGGGCCGATGGCTACACCTTC. Translating it yields CASSYVGGADGYTF.

This clone was seen only a few times. The chain couples TRBV5-6 to TRBJ1-6; TRBD1 might be the D (5 bases). Germline CDR1 is SGHDT and CDR2 is YYEEEE. Trimming left V 4 bases short and J 11 bases short, with 16 bases between. This CDR3 comprises 14 residues. CDR3 nucleotide sequence: TGTGCCAGCAGCCTCAGCACGGGGGGTGCACCCCTCCACTTT. This gives the protein CASSLSTGGAPLHF.

V gene TRBV7-3 combines with J gene TRBJ2-1, with TRBD1 matching over 7 bases. V lost 4 bases and J lost 9; bases outside the gene matches: 6. The CDR3 consists of 13 residues. Germline assignment: CDR1 SGHTA and CDR2 FQGTGA. DNA of the CDR3: TGTGCCAGCAGCTCTGACAGGGAAGGTGAGCAGTTCTTC. Translated, it gives CASSSDREGEQFF.

CDR3 amino acids: CNTNGPGIMNTEAFF. CDR3 nucleotides: TGCAACACAAATGGCCCTGGCATAATGAACACTGAAGCTTTCTTT. V gene TRBV29-1 combines with J gene TRBJ1-1; D remains unclear. The CDR3 is 15 residues long. CDR1 is SQVTM, CDR2 ANQGSEA, per germline.

This rearrangement joins TRBV7-6 to TRBJ2-7; no definite D call. The CDR3 has 13 amino acids. V gave up 1 base and J gave up 0 bases, with 4 bases separating them. Germline V CDR1 and CDR2: SGHVS, FNYEAQ. The chain's CDR3 is CASSLGASYEQYF. CDR3 in DNA: TGTGCCAGCAGCTTAGGGGCCTCCTACGAGCAGTACTTC.

The chain recombines TRBV15 with TRBJ1-1, with a possible D match to TRBD1 (5 bases). Trimming cost V 5 bases and J 2 bases, with 12 bases left between them. This CDR3 comprises 14 residues. Germline-derived CDR1 and CDR2 are LNHNV and YYDKDF (reference sequence). The CDR3 sequence: CATSVGPLNTEAFF. For the CDR3, the DNA is TGTGCCACCAGCGTGGGACCATTAAACACTGAAGCTTTCTTT.

The CDR3 region has the DNA TGTGCCAGCACCGGACAGGGTGACTATGGCTACACCTTC. It specifies CASTGQGDYGYTF. The genes are TRBV7-2 and TRBJ1-2; 8 nucleotides line up with TRBD1. Trimming at V came to 7 bases and at J to 3 bases, leaving 4 bases not matched to a gene. The CDR3 consists of 13 residues. Per the germline V gene, CDR1 is SGHTA and CDR2 is FQGNSA. Together with reference TRBV7-2 and TRBJ1-2, the CDR3 gives the full variable domain: GAGVSQSPSNKVTEKGKDVELRCDPISGHTALYWYRQSLGQGLEFLIYFQGNSAPDKSGLPSDRFSAERTGGSVSTLTIQRTQQEDSAVYLCASTGQGDYGYTFGSGTRLTVV.

The chain employs TRBV5-6 and TRBJ2-7, with D possibly being TRBD1 or TRBD2 (5 bases each). V was trimmed by 4 bases and J by 0 bases, leaving 14 bases between them. Germline-derived CDR1 and CDR2 are SGHDT and YYEEEE. The CDR3 length is 15 residues. DNA for the CDR3: TGTGCCAGCAGCCCGGGGCCAGACACCTCCTACGAGCAGTACTTC. Residues: CASSPGPDTSYEQYF.

This chain connects TRBV5-4 to TRBJ2-7, with TRBD1 matching 8 bases. The CDR3 sequence is 18 residues long. The germline V gene has CDR1 SGHNT and CDR2 YYREEE (reference sequence). Germline trimming cut 4 bases from V and 2 bases from J; bases unmatched to any gene: 17. CDR3: CASSTGQGPIKETYEQYF. CDR3 nucleotides: TGTGCCAGCAGCACTGGACAGGGTCCCATCAAGGAAACCTACGAGCAGTACTTC.

This chain uses TRBV7-2 with TRBJ1-5; no definite D call. The CDR3 loop spans 16 amino acids. From germline, CDR1 is SGHTA and CDR2 FQGNSA. Trimming removed 2 bases from V and 2 bases from J, with 13 bases in between. This chain's CDR3 is CASSLRAASGNQPQHF. Here the CDR3 DNA reads TGTGCCAGCAGCTTAAGGGCCGCGTCGGGCAATCAGCCCCAGCATTTT.

This clone was seen more than once but under ten times. The V and J genes are TRBV25-1 and TRBJ2-7, with D uncertain. Per germline, CDR1 MGHDK and CDR2 SYGVNS. Trimming shortened V by 4 bases and J by 3 bases, and 7 bases separated the two germline ends. The CDR3 contains 12 residues. The CDR3 region has the DNA TGTGCCAGCAGTGCGTACAGCTACGAGCAGTACTTC. Amino acids: CASSAYSYEQYF.

This clone was counted between two and nine times. The V gene is TRBV2, the J gene TRBJ2-7; D is undetermined. Between the trimmed V and J ends, which lost 4 bases and 2 bases, there was a span of 9 bases. The CDR3 runs to 13 residues. Germline V gene sequence: CDR1 SNHLY, CDR2 FYNNEI. The CDR3 here is CASSAGGPYEQYF. CDR3 coding DNA: TGTGCCAGCAGTGCGGGCGGCCCCTACGAGCAGTACTTC.

The chain employs TRBV2 and TRBJ2-1, with 14 bases that match TRBD2. CDR3 length equals 15 residues. V gave up 5 bases and J gave up 4 bases; unmatched junction bases: 1. Germline loops: CDR1 SNHLY, CDR2 FYNNEI. CDR3: CASSRTSGGYNEQFF. In DNA form, the CDR3 reads TGTGCCAGCAGTCGGACTAGCGGGGGGTACAATGAGCAGTTCTTC.